One and the same sample provided the 10 T cell receptor beta chains below, sequenced in a study of blood T cells in healthy people across ages. The second PCR ran about 6 to 12 cycles with a sample-barcoded 5' primer and J-beta primers. TCRdb fed the 5' RACE reads into MiXCR, producing one record per CDR3 protein. In the table there are about 970,000 distinct CDR3 sequences, approximately 50% of which are singletons. The sequenced sample consisted of blood. The receptors derive from a woman aged 55-69 years in good health.

This chain joins TRBV20-1 and TRBJ2-4, with D possibly being TRBD2 (5 bases). The end of the DNA is better explained by TRBJ2-7, so the J call may be wrong. There are 14 residues in the CDR3. In germline, CDR1 is DFQATT, CDR2 SNEGSKA (reference sequence). The chain's CDR3 is CSALAHWTSYEQYF. For the CDR3, the DNA is TGCAGTGCTTTAGCGCATTGGACCTCCTACGAGCAGTACTTC.

The DNA for the CDR3 is TGTGCCAGCTCACCACCCGGCAAAGCTGGGGCCAACGTCCTGACTTTC. Residues: CASSPPGKAGANVLTF. The chain has TRBV18 and TRBJ2-6; no definite D call. This CDR3 contains 16 residues. With 0 bases removed from V and 2 bases from J, the gap between germline ends came to 8 bases. Germline V gene data show CDR1 as KGHSH and CDR2 as LQKENI.

This clonotype appeared a few times. The V call is TRBV24-1, the J call TRBJ2-2, with D perhaps TRBD1 or TRBD2 (5 bases each). Trimming stripped 4 bases from V and 5 bases from J, with 10 bases between. The CDR3 loop spans 14 amino acids. The germline CDR1 and CDR2 sequences are KGHDR and SFDVKD. As DNA, the CDR3 is TGTGCCACCAGTGACCCCAGGGAGACCGGGGAGCTGTTTTTT. It specifies CATSDPRETGELFF.

The rearrangement links TRBV5-1 to TRBJ2-1, with 7 bases identical to TRBD1. Germline CDR1 is SGHRS and CDR2 is YFSETQ. Trimming at V came to 0 bases and at J to 4 bases, leaving 7 bases not matched to a gene. The CDR3 totals 16 residues. CDR3 nucleotides: TGCGCCAGCAGCTTGGGTGGACAGGAAAGATACAATGAGCAGTTCTTC. Its protein product is CASSLGGQERYNEQFF.

CDR3 protein: CASSPRQGGRGYTF. DNA for the CDR3: TGTGCCAGCAGCCCGAGACAGGGGGGCCGAGGCTACACCTTC. This chain links TRBV7-9 with TRBJ1-2, with 9 bases fitting TRBD1. CDR3 length equals 14 residues. CDR1 SEHNR and CDR2 FQNEAQ come from the germline V gene (reference sequence). Unmatched junction bases numbered 9, after V lost 5 bases and J lost 8 bases.

The genes are TRBV11-2 and TRBJ1-2, with TRBD1 identical over 8 bases. The CDR3 runs to 15 residues. Germline V gene sequence: CDR1 SGHAT, CDR2 FQNNGV. Trimming removed 5 bases from V and 4 bases from J; junction bases left unmatched: 9. CDR3 nucleotide sequence: TGTGCCAGCAGCCGGAATCAGGGGGCCGGCTATGGCTACACCTTC. It codes for CASSRNQGAGYGYTF.

This clonotype turned up a few times. The chain employs TRBV27 and TRBJ2-6; tentatively, D is TRBD1 (6 bases). There are 17 residues in the CDR3. V lost 7 bases and J lost 1, with 17 bases in between. Germline V gene lookup returns CDR1 MNHEY and CDR2 SMNVEV (reference sequence). CDR3 sequence (DNA): TGTGCCAGCAAACAAAGGACAGATCCTTCTGGGGCCAACGTCCTGACTTTC. Amino acids: CASKQRTDPSGANVLTF. The variable domain in full, with the rest retrieved from reference TRBV27 and TRBJ2-6, is EAQVTQNPRYLITVTGKKLTVTCSQNMNHEYMSWYRQDPGLGLRQIYYSMNVEVTDKGDVPEGYKVSRKEKRNFPLILESPSPNQTSLYFCASKQRTDPSGANVLTFGAGSRLTVL.

V usage is TRBV30 and J usage is TRBJ2-4, with D unclear. The germline V and J ends were trimmed by 3 bases and 1 base, with 1 base remaining between them. CDR1 is GTSNPN and CDR2 is SVGIG in the germline V gene (reference sequence). The CDR3 covers 11 residues. CDR3 region: CAWRAKNIQYF. In DNA form, the CDR3 reads TGTGCCTGGAGGGCCAAAAACATTCAGTACTTC.

The CDR3 DNA reads as TGCGCCAGCAGCAGTGGTCGGACTAGCCCTCCAAGCACAGATACGCAGTATTTT. Translation gives CASSSGRTSPPSTDTQYF. The chain combines TRBV5-1 with TRBJ2-3; 8 nucleotides line up with TRBD2. CDR1 and CDR2 (germline): SGHRS, YFSETQ. This CDR3 region has 18 residues. V was pared by 4 bases and J by 0 bases, with 13 bases of the junction left unmatched.

This sequence joins TRBV25-1 and TRBJ2-5; D not resolved. The CDR3 is made up of 13 amino acids. CDR1 MGHDK and CDR2 SYGVNS come from the germline V gene. V lost 3 bases, J lost 11 bases, and 16 bases lay in between. The CDR3 loop is CASSDIPSFEQYF. The CDR3 region has the DNA TGTGCCAGCAGTGACATACCCTCTTTTGAGCAGTACTTC.